This TCR beta chain was documented in a study of T cells in severe cutaneous drug reactions (dated by TCRdb to the late 2010s). Study-level background: Between about 2011 and 2018, patients were recruited from Taiwan, Thailand and a European registry network. Only patients with a probable or definite SJS/TEN or DRESS diagnosis by RegiSCAR criteria were enrolled. Assignment of the culprit drug relied on both the Naranjo algorithm and the ALDEN drug causality algorithm. Blister fluids/cells, PBMC and other biological samples were taken from patients in the acute stage or the recovery stage. Bulk TCR sequencing was combined with single-cell sequencing, quantitative PCR validation, functional assays and transgenic mouse experiments. Libraries were prepared using iRepertoire multiplex PCR, and a comparison was cited by the authors in which similar capture of abundant clonotypes was shown across iRepertoire and 5' RACE methods with or without UMI.

Library preparation used the iRepertoire multiplex PCR system with TCR subtype-specific primers for both bulk and single-cell sequencing. Multiplex PCR using primers aimed at the V, D and J gene regions produced the bulk TCR beta libraries. Approximately 95-550 ng of RNA per sample was used as input for bulk TCR library preparation. An Illumina MiSeq was used to sequence bulk TCR beta amplicons. Per the source publication's procedure: Sample misassignments and low-quality sequencing reads were removed through quality control steps. The amino acids lying between the V-gene Y[YFLI]C motif and the J-segment [FW]GXGT motif were defined as CDR3. TRBV and TRBJ gene assignments and CDR3 clonotypes followed the IMGT database. Per-sample TRBV expression was normalized to the mean of the same gene in PBMC from under 50 healthy donors. After reprocessing by TCRdb, each CDR3 protein sequence is one entry, and no DNA is given. The V and J calls were determined by TCRdb, not by the authors. The table for this sample lists roughly 5,400 distinct CDR3 sequences. The top ten clonotypes cover 15% of the sample.

Points on this clonotype: Its cognate antigen has yet to be identified.

Beyond this particular receptor, the publication reports: According to the authors, further study is still needed to determine whether the public TCR generalizes to SJS/TEN caused by other drugs. A public TCRbeta CDR3, present at a mean of roughly 13% in all seven CBZ-SJS/TEN blister samples, was undetectable or scarce in PBMC from tolerant controls and healthy donors. A strong increase in TRBV12-4 usage was observed in CBZ-SJS/TEN patients, with averages of approximately 32% in blister cells and about 5% in PBMC.

Sequenced donors were patients with carbamazepine-induced Stevens-Johnson syndrome or toxic epidermal necrolysis (CBZ-SJS/TEN). The peripheral blood repertoires were obtained from CBZ-SJS/TEN patients of Han Chinese origin (roughly five) and European origin (about 6). To look for drug-specific clonotypes, next-generation sequencing was used to profile the T cell receptor repertoires of patients with drug-induced severe cutaneous adverse reactions. The RNA was isolated from either blister cells of skin lesions or peripheral blood mononuclear cells. The CDR3 spans 15 residues, from the cysteine through the phenylalanine. No DNA sequence was recorded. Reading the germline V gene gives CDR1 ENHRY and CDR2 SYGVKD.

Sequencing input: PBMCs. The TCR comes from a human donor with a severe cutaneous adverse drug reaction. The chain is assembled from TRBV10-3 and TRBJ1-5; lacking DNA, the TRBD1 call made by TCRdb goes unchecked. This receptor has the CDR3 CAISEGGAPGQPQHF.